These 3 T cell receptor beta chains came from one sample sequenced in a study of blood T cell repertoires in COVID-19. TCRdb's table, derived via immunoSEQ multiplex PCR, lists solely in-frame clones and lacks some. The sample has approximately 300,000 clones, 80% to 90% seen once. Material for sequencing was PBMCs or T cells enriched from blood (not recorded which). The source is a woman in her 30s who had recovered from COVID-19.

V and J are TRBV27 and TRBJ1-2; 7 positions match TRBD1. After removal of 6 bases from V and 8 bases from J, the junction contained 12 bases not matched to a gene. Germline CDR1 is MNHEY and CDR2 is SMNVEV (reference sequence). CDR3 length: 14 residues. The CDR3 spells CASRYLDRASGYTF. The CDR3 DNA follows: TGTGCCAGCAGATACCTCGACAGGGCATCGGGCTACACCTTC.

This sequence joins TRBV7-3 and TRBJ2-3; D is perhaps TRBD2 (6 bases). The germline gives CDR1 SGHTA, CDR2 FQGTGA. V shed 2 bases and J shed 2 bases, with 8 bases lying between them. The CDR3 totals 14 residues. The CDR3 DNA sequence: TGTGCCAGCAGCTTAGCGGGATCCACAGATACGCAGTATTTT. Amino acids: CASSLAGSTDTQYF.

V and J are TRBV7-3 and TRBJ2-2; D possibly corresponds to TRBD2 (5 bases). The CDR3 covers 14 residues. V lost 5 bases and J 3 bases, leaving 10 bases between the germline ends. CDR1 is SGHTA and CDR2 is FQGTGA in the germline V gene. CDR3 protein: CASSRGSYTGELFF. In nucleotides, the CDR3 is TGTGCCAGCAGCCGCGGGTCCTACACCGGGGAGCTGTTTTTT. The full variable domain, completed using reference TRBV7-3 and TRBJ2-2, is GAGVSQTPSNKVTEKGKYVELRCDPISGHTALYWYRQSLGQGPEFLIYFQGTGAADDSGLPNDRFFAVRPEGSVSTLKIQRTERGDSAVYLCASSRGSYTGELFFGEGSRLTVL.